This entry lists 29 T cell receptor beta chains sequenced from one sample in a study of regulatory and conventional T cells in RAG deficiency. Genomic DNA came from blood regulatory T cells gated CD4+ CD25-high CD127-low. Using immunoSEQ multiplex PCR, the repertoire was profiled, and TCRdb retains in-frame clones only, with some absent. The sample has roughly 28,000 clones, about 90% seen once. These data were also reused for a study on regulatory T cells. That report notes: Amplification used 52 TRBV primers and 13 TRBJ primers.

The sequenced sample was Tregs sorted from blood. The receptors were sampled from a human donor in good health.

The genes are TRBV16 and TRBJ2-3; D unresolved. Germline V CDR1 and CDR2: KGHSY, FQNENV. The CDR3 is 13 residues long. Trimming pared 2 bases from V and 4 bases from J, leaving 7 bases between. CDR3 bases: TGTGCCAGCAGCCAAATAGGAGCAGATACGCAGTATTTT. Amino acid sequence: CASSQIGADTQYF.

This clone was counted only a few times. In DNA, the CDR3 is TGTGCCAGCAGCTATCAGGGGCCGCCCCAGCATTTT. Translation: CASSYQGPPQHF. The chain combines TRBV7-9 with TRBJ1-5, with D perhaps TRBD1 (6 bases). The V gene lost 4 bases and the J gene lost 9 bases, with 10 bases spanning the gap. This CDR3 comprises 12 residues. Germline assignment: CDR1 SEHNR and CDR2 FQNEAQ (reference sequence).

This chain uses TRBV4-1 with TRBJ2-7; no clear D. This CDR3 has 13 residues. Trimming stripped 11 bases from V and 6 bases from J, with 20 bases between. Per germline, CDR1 MGHRA and CDR2 YSYEKL. The CDR3 DNA is TGCGCCGTCTCAAGTGAGACACTCTCCGAGCAGTACTTC. This codes for CAVSSETLSEQYF.

V and J are TRBV18 and TRBJ2-7; 7 positions agree with TRBD1. V shed 7 bases and J 3 bases; nucleotides not matched to a gene: 6. Germline CDR1 and CDR2: KGHSH and LQKENI. This CDR3 contains 13 residues. CDR3 DNA sequence: TGTGCCAGCTTCGAGTCAGGGGGCTACGAGCAGTACTTC. This translates into CASFESGGYEQYF.

The V call is TRBV5-1, the J call TRBJ1-6, with D unclear. Germline V gene data show CDR1 as SGHRS and CDR2 as YFSETQ. The CDR3 has 16 amino acids. The V end was cut by 4 bases, the J end by 4 bases, with 15 bases between. The CDR3 region has the DNA TGCGCCAGCAGCGTCCGGGTTGGGGTATATAATTCACCCCTCCACTTT. It encodes CASSVRVGVYNSPLHF.

The V and J genes are TRBV6-1 and TRBJ2-7; perhaps TRBD2 as D (6 bases). Germline V gene lookup returns CDR1 MNHNS and CDR2 SASEGT. The CDR3 covers 16 residues. Between the trimmed V and J ends, which lost 4 bases and 0 bases, there was a span of 16 bases. In DNA form, the CDR3 reads TGTGCCAGCAGTGTCACGTCTCGGGGGACCTCCTACGAGCAGTACTTC. Its protein product is CASSVTSRGTSYEQYF.

The chain couples TRBV5-1 to TRBJ2-2; D perhaps matches TRBD1 (6 bases). In germline, CDR1 is SGHRS, CDR2 YFSETQ. This CDR3 has 14 amino acids. The V end was cut by 3 bases, the J end by 3 bases, with 9 bases between. This CDR3 reads CASSSGQYTGELFF. Written as DNA, the CDR3 is TGCGCCAGCAGCTCAGGACAGTACACCGGGGAGCTGTTTTTT.

The rearrangement joins TRBV11-2 to TRBJ1-1; D uncertain. CDR3 length: 15 amino acids. The germline V gene has CDR1 SGHAT and CDR2 FQNNGV. The V and J ends lost 0 bases and 6 bases respectively, with 14 bases between them. The CDR3 loop is CASSLDQITRAEAFF. CDR3 sequence (DNA): TGTGCCAGCAGCTTAGATCAAATTACGAGAGCTGAAGCTTTCTTT. The full variable domain, with the rest looked up from reference TRBV11-2 and TRBJ1-1, is EAGVAQSPRYKIIEKRQSVAFWCNPISGHATLYWYQQILGQGPKLLIQFQNNGVVDDSQLPKDRFSAERLKGVDSTLKIQPAKLEDSAVYLCASSLDQITRAEAFFGQGTRLTVV.

In its sample, this clone was seen once. The chain uses TRBV9 and TRBJ1-5; unclear D gene. This CDR3 is built from 14 residues. Germline lookup yields CDR1 SGDLS and CDR2 YYNGEE. The V end lost 0 bases, the J end lost 0 bases, and 4 bases lay between the germline ends. CDR3 in amino acids: CASSVEGSNQPQHF. The CDR3 DNA sequence: TGTGCCAGCAGCGTAGAGGGTAGCAATCAGCCCCAGCATTTT. The entire variable domain, with the rest obtained from reference TRBV9 and TRBJ1-5, is as follows: DSGVTQTPKHLITATGQRVTLRCSPRSGDLSVYWYQQSLDQGLQFLIQYYNGEERAKGNILERFSAQQFPDLHSELNLSSLELGDSALYFCASSVEGSNQPQHFGDGTRLSIL.

The J gene is TRBJ2-5, the V gene TRBV4-2; 8 bases match TRBD2. The CDR3 totals 13 residues. From germline, CDR1 is LGHNA and CDR2 YNFKEQ. V shed 4 bases, J shed 5 bases, and the junction held 3 bases outside the gene matches. The DNA for the CDR3 is TGTGCCAGCAGCCGCCGGGGGGGGGAGACCCAGTACTTC. Its protein product is CASSRRGGETQYF.

The V call is TRBV7-3, the J call TRBJ2-2, with D possibly being TRBD1 (6 bases). This CDR3 is built from 15 residues. Per the germline V gene, CDR1 is SGHTA and CDR2 is FQGTGA. V lost 3 bases and J lost 1, with 9 bases in between. Written as DNA, the CDR3 is TGTGCCAGCAGCTTCATACAGGGGAACACCGGGGAGCTGTTTTTT. Residues: CASSFIQGNTGELFF.

The chain combines TRBV9 with TRBJ2-3; 11 bases fit TRBD1. Germline loops: CDR1 SGDLS, CDR2 YYNGEE. The CDR3 has 15 amino acids. V dropped 9 bases and J dropped 2; count of bases not matched to a gene: 8. CDR3 sequence reads: CATGTGGHLTDTQYF. CDR3 DNA sequence: TGTGCCACCGGGACAGGGGGTCATCTCACAGATACGCAGTATTTT.

The chain joins TRBV6-5 to TRBJ2-1, with 8 nucleotides matching TRBD2. CDR1 MNHEY and CDR2 SVGAGI come from the germline V gene. This CDR3 has 14 amino acids. J was trimmed by 10 bases and V by 6 bases; bases with no gene match: 11. As DNA, the CDR3 is TGTGCCAGCAGCCGCGGACTAGCACGGACGGAGCAGTTCTTC. Protein sequence: CASSRGLARTEQFF.

This chain uses TRBV6-5 with TRBJ1-3; tentative D call: TRBD1 (6 bases). The CDR3 covers 14 residues. Germline CDR1 and CDR2: MNHEY and SVGAGI. Trimming pared 10 bases from V and 4 bases from J, leaving 17 bases between. CDR3 region: CATRYEGGGNTIYF. CDR3 nucleotides: TGTGCCACCCGTTATGAGGGGGGCGGAAACACCATATATTTT.

The rearrangement links TRBV18 to TRBJ2-1; 9 nucleotides match TRBD1. With 1 base clipped from V and 3 bases from J, the junction kept 13 bases outside the gene matches. Germline CDR1 is KGHSH and CDR2 is LQKENI. The CDR3 loop spans 19 amino acids. The CDR3 DNA reads TGTGCCAGCTCACCACTCAGTCCCCGTGGGACAGGGATCTACAATGAGCAGTTCTTC. Encoded protein: CASSPLSPRGTGIYNEQFF.

The gene calls are TRBV11-3 and TRBJ2-3, with D unresolved. Germline CDR1 is SGHNT and CDR2 is YENEEA. CDR3 length: 14 residues. V gave up 0 bases and J gave up 4 bases, with 8 bases separating them. The CDR3 DNA sequence: TGTGCCAGCAGCTTAGATTCAAGGGCAGATACGCAGTATTTT. As protein: CASSLDSRADTQYF.

The chain couples TRBV1 to TRBJ2-1; the table's D call TRBD2 went unverified against the DNA. TRBV1 is classified as a pseudogene. The CDR3 totals 18 residues. CDR3 protein: CTSSQEGERVSSYNEQFF. The CDR3 DNA is TGCACCAGCAGCCAAGAAGGAGAGCGGGTTTCCTCCTACAATGAGCAGTTCTTC.

This rearrangement joins TRBV5-1 to TRBJ2-3; the D gene is possibly TRBD2 (6 bases). Germline lookup yields CDR1 SGHRS and CDR2 YFSETQ. Trimming pared 1 base from V and 1 base from J, leaving 7 bases between. The CDR3 has 14 amino acids. The DNA of the CDR3 is TGCGCCAGCAGCTTGCCTAGCGGCACAGATACGCAGTATTTT. Translating gives CASSLPSGTDTQYF.

This clone was picked up one time. The J gene is TRBJ1-1, the V gene TRBV9; 8 nucleotides agree with TRBD1. The junction had 8 bases not matched to a gene; V was cut back by 2 bases and J by 11 bases. Per the germline V gene, CDR1 is SGDLS and CDR2 is YYNGEE. The CDR3 covers 13 residues. CDR3 sequence (DNA): TGTGCCAGCAGCGTGAAGACAGGGGCTCGGGCTTTCTTT. Encoded protein: CASSVKTGARAFF.

This clone was detected once. The chain combines TRBV18 with TRBJ2-5; 7 nucleotides align to TRBD2. The CDR3 spans 14 residues. V lost 3 bases to trimming and J lost 5 bases; unmatched junction nucleotides: 6. Germline V gives CDR1 KGHSH, CDR2 LQKENI. The chain's CDR3 is CASSPSPGGETQYF. The CDR3 DNA follows: TGTGCCAGCTCACCGTCTCCCGGGGGGGAGACCCAGTACTTC.

The CDR3: CASSLTARQGRANEKLFF. CDR3 nucleotides: TGTGCCAGCAGCCTGACCGCCCGACAGGGGCGGGCTAATGAAAAACTGTTTTTT. The chain combines TRBV9 with TRBJ1-4; 8 bases map to TRBD1. The trim removed 4 bases at V and 3 bases at J, leaving 14 bases unmatched. Per the germline V gene, CDR1 is SGDLS and CDR2 is YYNGEE. The CDR3 is 18 residues long.

The V gene is TRBV27, the J gene TRBJ2-7; 8 positions agree with TRBD2. The germline gives CDR1 MNHEY, CDR2 SMNVEV (reference sequence). V lost 8 bases and J lost 2; bases outside the gene matches: 11. There are 15 residues in the CDR3. As DNA, the CDR3 is TGTGCCAGCGGAAATGTAGCGGGGTCCCCCTACGAGCAGTACTTC. This gives the protein CASGNVAGSPYEQYF.

On this clone itself: This CDR3 fails to terminate in the conserved phenylalanine or tryptophan, so it likely reflects a read error. This chain uses TRBV4-1 with TRBJ2-4; 10 nucleotides line up with TRBD2. The CDR3 sequence is 17 residues long. The germline CDR1 and CDR2 sequences are MGHRA and YSYEKL. Trimming cost V 4 bases and J 3 bases; bases outside gene matches: 9. CDR3 loop: CASSLYTSGVGKNIQYL. In nucleotides, the CDR3 is TGCGCCAGCAGCCTATACACTAGCGGGGTGGGCAAAAACATTCAGTACCTC.

This rearrangement joins TRBV5-1 to TRBJ1-5, with no clear D. Trimming took 0 bases from V and 1 from J, leaving 8 bases between them. The CDR3 sequence is 15 residues long. Per the germline V gene, CDR1 is SGHRS and CDR2 is YFSETQ. CDR3 nucleotide sequence: TGCGCCAGCAGCTTGGTTGGAGGGAGCAATCAGCCCCAGCATTTT. As protein: CASSLVGGSNQPQHF.

There are a few counts of this clone. This chain uses TRBV2 with TRBJ1-6; no reliable D call. CDR3 length: 14 residues. CDR1 and CDR2 (germline): SNHLY, FYNNEI. V was shortened by 10 bases and J by 6 bases, with 16 bases between the two germline ends. CDR3 sequence reads: CATSREYGNSPLHF. CDR3 coding DNA: TGTGCCACCTCTCGGGAGTATGGTAATTCACCCCTCCACTTT.

V usage is TRBV28 and J usage is TRBJ1-2; 10 bases line up with TRBD1. The CDR3 consists of 13 residues. CDR1 is MDHEN and CDR2 is SYDVKM in the germline V gene. After removal of 6 bases from V and 7 bases from J, the junction contained 5 bases not matched to a gene. This CDR3 is CASRQTGGSGYTF. DNA for the CDR3: TGTGCCAGCAGACAGACAGGGGGCAGTGGCTACACCTTC.

The chain recombines TRBV5-1 with TRBJ2-7; possibly TRBD2 for D (6 bases). Trimming took off 4 bases at V and 5 bases at J, with 10 bases between the two ends. The CDR3 sequence is 12 residues long. Germline V lookup: CDR1 SGHRS, CDR2 YFSETQ. The CDR3 loop reads CASSIGRNEQYF. The CDR3 nucleotides read TGCGCCAGCAGCATAGGGAGGAACGAGCAGTACTTC.

This chain links TRBV5-1 with TRBJ1-4; D is ambiguous. The germline V gene has CDR1 SGHRS and CDR2 YFSETQ. This CDR3 comprises 14 residues. V dropped 0 bases and J dropped 2 bases, with 5 bases sitting between them. The CDR3: CASSLAGTNEKLFF. In nucleotides, the CDR3 is TGCGCCAGCAGCTTGGCGGGGACTAATGAAAAACTGTTTTTT.

In its sample, this clone was seen once. The chain recombines TRBV4-2 with TRBJ2-5; 8 bases are a match to TRBD1. Trimming removed 3 bases from V and 3 bases from J; junction bases left unmatched: 9. This CDR3 has 16 amino acids. The germline CDR1 and CDR2 sequences are LGHNA and YNFKEQ. This chain's CDR3 is CASSQTGQGGKETQYF. The CDR3, as DNA: TGTGCCAGCAGCCAGACCGGACAGGGCGGGAAAGAGACCCAGTACTTC.